This TCR beta chain was captured in a study of cytomegalovirus exposure and HLA in healthy donors. General observations from the study: A few chains linked to CMV were shown in vitro to be specific for CMV antigens. Fewer N-insertions than the roughly 700-donor mean were reportedly shown by an Asian-associated ancestry cluster in a later analysis.

Concerning this clone: Its matching antigen is unknown.

Trimming cost V 3 bases and J 1 base, with 6 bases left between them. CDR1 is LNHDA, CDR2 SQIVND, per germline (reference sequence). The CDR3 is 14 amino acids. The PCR had 60 Vbeta and 13 Jbeta primers. This table comes from immunoSEQ multiplex PCR, and its TCRdb copy is limited to in-frame clones, with some not included. The sample contains around 140,000 clones, around 73% of which appear only once. The TCR originated in a female donor in good health and CMV-seronegative. Sequenced material: PBMCs. V gene TRBV19 combines with J gene TRBJ1-4, with D unresolved. The CDR3 DNA follows: TGTGCCAGTAGTATCCGGGGAACTAATGAAAAACTGTTTTTT. Its translation: CASSIRGTNEKLFF.